The 10 T cell receptor beta chains reported below all come from one sample, sequenced in a study of cytomegalovirus exposure and HLA in healthy donors. The PCR ran on 60 Vbeta and 13 Jbeta primers. Method: immunoSEQ multiplex PCR; TCRdb's copy keeps in-frame clones and lacks some. The sample gives under 200,000 clones, around 68% of which show up once; 2.5% to 3% is in the top ten. The sequencing sample was made of PBMCs. These receptors all come from a middle-aged woman in good health and CMV-seropositive.

Points on this clone: The same CDR3 is also encoded by other DNA sequences in this sample. This chain joins TRBV9 and TRBJ1-6; possibly TRBD1 for D (5 bases). The CDR3 contains 16 residues. Germline V gene data show CDR1 as SGDLS and CDR2 as YYNGEE. Trimming cost V 0 bases and J 5 bases, with 12 bases left between them. CDR3 protein: CASSVGRQLNNSPLHF. The CDR3 DNA sequence: TGTGCCAGCAGCGTAGGCCGACAGCTAAATAATTCACCCCTCCACTTT.

Only a few counts were recorded for this clone. The rearrangement joins TRBV6-1 to TRBJ1-2; the D is unclear. The germline V gene encodes CDR1 MNHNS and CDR2 SASEGT. The CDR3 extends over 14 amino acids. The V end was cut by 1 base, the J end by 4 bases, with 10 bases between. CDR3 DNA: TGTGCCAGCAGTGAAGAGGGCGAGGGCTATGGCTACACCTTC. Translation: CASSEEGEGYGYTF.

V and J are TRBV7-8 and TRBJ2-2; no clear D gene. The CDR3 has 15 residues. The germline CDR1 and CDR2 sequences are SGHVS and FQNEAQ. V was pared by 2 bases and J by 2 bases, with 9 bases between. The CDR3 sequence is CASSLLAANTGELFF. Here the CDR3 DNA reads TGTGCCAGCAGCTTACTGGCGGCCAACACCGGGGAGCTGTTTTTT. The full variable domain, with the rest looked up from reference TRBV7-8 and TRBJ2-2, is GAGVSQSPRYKVAKRGQDVALRCDPISGHVSLFWYQQALGQGPEFLTYFQNEAQLDKSGLPSDRFFAERPEGSVSTLKIQRTQQEDSAVYLCASSLLAANTGELFFGEGSRLTVL.

The rearrangement uses TRBV10-3 and TRBJ2-7, with TRBD1 identical over 7 bases. Germline values: CDR1 ENHRY, CDR2 SYGVKD. The CDR3 has 15 residues. V trimming: 4 bases; J trimming: 3 bases; junction bases outside the gene matches: 9. The CDR3 is CAISAPGQNYYEQYF. The CDR3 bases are TGTGCCATCAGTGCACCGGGACAGAACTACTACGAGCAGTACTTC.

The CDR3 loop reads CASSLASRDGYTF. Written as DNA, the CDR3 is TGCGCCAGCAGCTTGGCCTCCAGGGATGGCTACACCTTC. The chain joins TRBV5-1 to TRBJ1-2, with D possibly being TRBD1 (5 bases). This CDR3 comprises 13 residues. Deletions cut 0 bases from V and 6 bases from J, with 9 bases between. Germline loops: CDR1 SGHRS, CDR2 YFSETQ. Full variable domain (missing parts from reference TRBV5-1 and TRBJ1-2): KAGVTQTPRYLIKTRGQQVTLSCSPISGHRSVSWYQQTPGQGLQFLFEYFSETQRNKGNFPGRFSGRQFSNSRSEMNVSTLELGDSALYLCASSLASRDGYTFGSGTRLTVV.

The chain links TRBV10-3 to TRBJ2-7, with D tentatively TRBD2 (5 bases). Between the trimmed V and J ends, which lost 2 bases and 7 bases, there was a span of 21 bases. The germline V gene has CDR1 ENHRY and CDR2 SYGVKD. The CDR3 runs 16 residues. The CDR3 nucleotides are TGTGCCATCAGTGAGGGGCAGGCTAGCCCCCTCTTGGAGCAGTACTTC. Protein: CAISEGQASPLLEQYF.

The chain joins TRBV7-9 to TRBJ2-1; 14 bases are a match to TRBD2. The CDR3 sequence is 16 residues long. Losses at the gene ends were 5 bases for V and 5 bases for J; bases not matched to a gene: 5. Germline assignment: CDR1 SEHNR and CDR2 FQNEAQ (reference sequence). CDR3 bases: TGTGCCAGCAGCCCTGGACTAGCGGGAGGCCACAATGAGCAGTTCTTC. It specifies CASSPGLAGGHNEQFF.

The sample holds a few counts of this clone. V and J are TRBV27 and TRBJ1-3, with D unclear. The CDR3 is made up of 15 amino acids. V lost 0 bases and J lost 0, with 6 bases in between. Germline V CDR1 and CDR2: MNHEY, SMNVEV (reference sequence). CDR3: CASSLSAGSGNTIYF. In DNA form, the CDR3 reads TGTGCCAGCAGTTTATCAGCAGGCTCTGGAAACACCATATATTTT.

The CDR3 loop is CATVRGAGRGNTEAFF. CDR3 nucleotide sequence: TGTGCCACAGTGAGGGGAGCGGGGAGAGGCAACACTGAAGCTTTCTTT. The V and J genes are TRBV10-3 and TRBJ1-1, with D maybe TRBD1 (5 bases). The CDR3 has 16 amino acids. Germline V gene sequence: CDR1 ENHRY, CDR2 SYGVKD. Trimming left V 10 bases short and J 2 bases short, with 23 bases between.

V is TRBV7-9 and J is TRBJ1-1, with D hard to call. This CDR3 is built from 14 residues. V lost 2 bases to trimming and J lost 0 bases, with 7 bases between them. Germline CDR1 SEHNR, CDR2 FQNEAQ (reference sequence). In nucleotides, the CDR3 is TGTGCCAGCAGCTTACTGGGCATGAACACTGAAGCTTTCTTT. It translates to CASSLLGMNTEAFF.